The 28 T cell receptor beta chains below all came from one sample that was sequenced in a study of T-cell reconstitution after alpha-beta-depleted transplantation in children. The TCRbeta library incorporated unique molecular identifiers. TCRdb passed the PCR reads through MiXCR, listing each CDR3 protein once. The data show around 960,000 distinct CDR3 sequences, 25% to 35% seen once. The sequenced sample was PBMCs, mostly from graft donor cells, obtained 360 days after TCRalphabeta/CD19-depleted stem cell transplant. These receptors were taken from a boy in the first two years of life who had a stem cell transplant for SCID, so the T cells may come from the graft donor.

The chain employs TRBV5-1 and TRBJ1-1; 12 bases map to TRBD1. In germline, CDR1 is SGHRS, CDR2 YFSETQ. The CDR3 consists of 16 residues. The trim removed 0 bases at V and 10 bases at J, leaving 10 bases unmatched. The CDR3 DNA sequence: TGCGCCAGCAGCTTGGAAGGGCCGGGACAGGGGGCGCGAGCTTTCTTT. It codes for CASSLEGPGQGARAFF. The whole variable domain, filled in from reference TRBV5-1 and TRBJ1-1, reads KAGVTQTPRYLIKTRGQQVTLSCSPISGHRSVSWYQQTPGQGLQFLFEYFSETQRNKGNFPGRFSGRQFSNSRSEMNVSTLELGDSALYLCASSLEGPGQGARAFFGQGTRLTVV.

The CDR3: CSVRQQETQYF. As DNA, the CDR3 is TGCAGCGTTAGACAGCAAGAGACCCAGTACTTC. The chain combines TRBV29-1 with TRBJ2-5; D perhaps matches TRBD1 (5 bases). V was clipped by 5 bases and J by 2 bases, with 6 bases between them. The germline V gene has CDR1 SQVTM and CDR2 ANQGSEA. The CDR3 contains 11 residues. The full variable domain, completed using reference TRBV29-1 and TRBJ2-5, is SAVISQKPSRDICQRGTSLTIQCQVDSQVTMMFWYRQQPGQSLTLIATANQGSEATYESGFVIDKFPISRPNLTFSTLTVSNMSPEDSSIYLCSVRQQETQYFGPGTRLLVL.

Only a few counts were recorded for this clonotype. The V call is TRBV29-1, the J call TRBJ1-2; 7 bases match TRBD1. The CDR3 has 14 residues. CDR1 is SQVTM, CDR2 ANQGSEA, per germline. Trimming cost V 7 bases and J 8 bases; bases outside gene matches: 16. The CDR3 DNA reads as TGCAGCGCGTCTGTGGCAGGGGGAGGTGGCGGCTACACCTTC. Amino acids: CSASVAGGGGGYTF.

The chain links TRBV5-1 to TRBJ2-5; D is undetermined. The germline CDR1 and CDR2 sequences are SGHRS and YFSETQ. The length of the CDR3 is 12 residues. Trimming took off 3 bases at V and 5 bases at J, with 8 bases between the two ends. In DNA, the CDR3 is TGCGCCAGCAGCTATGGAGTGGAGACCCAGTACTTC. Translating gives CASSYGVETQYF. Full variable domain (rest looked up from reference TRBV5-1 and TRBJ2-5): KAGVTQTPRYLIKTRGQQVTLSCSPISGHRSVSWYQQTPGQGLQFLFEYFSETQRNKGNFPGRFSGRQFSNSRSEMNVSTLELGDSALYLCASSYGVETQYFGPGTRLLVL.

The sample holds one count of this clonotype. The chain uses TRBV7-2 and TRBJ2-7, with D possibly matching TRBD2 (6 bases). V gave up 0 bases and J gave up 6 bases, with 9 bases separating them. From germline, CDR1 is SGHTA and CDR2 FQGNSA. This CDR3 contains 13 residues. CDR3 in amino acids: CASSLARDGEQYF. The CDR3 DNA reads TGTGCCAGCAGCTTAGCGCGGGACGGCGAGCAGTACTTC.

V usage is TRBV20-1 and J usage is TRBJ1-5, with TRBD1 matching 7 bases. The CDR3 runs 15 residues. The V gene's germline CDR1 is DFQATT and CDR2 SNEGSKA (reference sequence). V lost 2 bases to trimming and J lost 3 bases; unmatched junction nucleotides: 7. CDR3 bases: TGCAGTGCTAGACCTTCGGGACAGCTCAATCAGCCCCAGCATTTT. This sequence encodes CSARPSGQLNQPQHF.

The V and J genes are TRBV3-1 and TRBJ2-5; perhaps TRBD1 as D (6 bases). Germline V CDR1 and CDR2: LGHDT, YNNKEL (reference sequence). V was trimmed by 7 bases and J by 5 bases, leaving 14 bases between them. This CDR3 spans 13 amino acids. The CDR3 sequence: CASMGEGVETQYF. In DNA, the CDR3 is TGTGCCAGCATGGGCGAGGGGGTGGAGACCCAGTACTTC.

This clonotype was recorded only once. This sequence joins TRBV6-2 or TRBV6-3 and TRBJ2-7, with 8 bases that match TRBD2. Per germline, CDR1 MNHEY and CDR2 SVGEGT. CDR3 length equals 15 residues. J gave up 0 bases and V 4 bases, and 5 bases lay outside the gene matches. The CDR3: CASSSLSGSSYEQYF. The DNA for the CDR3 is TGTGCCAGCAGTTCCCTCAGCGGGAGCTCCTACGAGCAGTACTTC.

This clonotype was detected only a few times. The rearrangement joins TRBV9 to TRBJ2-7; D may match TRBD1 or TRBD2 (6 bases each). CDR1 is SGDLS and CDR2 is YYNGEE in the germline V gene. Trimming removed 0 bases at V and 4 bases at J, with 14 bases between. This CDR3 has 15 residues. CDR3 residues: CASSVALQGRYEQYF. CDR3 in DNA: TGTGCCAGCAGCGTAGCTCTGCAGGGGAGGTACGAGCAGTACTTC.

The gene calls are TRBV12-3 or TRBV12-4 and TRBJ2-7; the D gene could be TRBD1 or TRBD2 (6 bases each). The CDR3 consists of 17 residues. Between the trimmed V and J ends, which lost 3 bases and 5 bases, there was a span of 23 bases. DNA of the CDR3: TGTGCCAGCAGTTTTGTTCCGGCCCGGGGGACAATGCACGAGCAGTACTTC. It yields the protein CASSFVPARGTMHEQYF.

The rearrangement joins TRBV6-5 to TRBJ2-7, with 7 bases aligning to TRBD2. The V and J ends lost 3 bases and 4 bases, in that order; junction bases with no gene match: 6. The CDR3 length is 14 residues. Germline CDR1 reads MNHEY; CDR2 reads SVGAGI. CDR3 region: CASSYVGSGYEQYF. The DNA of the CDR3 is TGTGCCAGCAGTTATGTGGGTAGCGGGTACGAGCAGTACTTC.

CDR3 loop: CSAREQNTGNEKLFF. The CDR3 coding sequence is TGCAGTGCTAGAGAGCAGAATACGGGAAATGAAAAACTGTTTTTT. The chain employs TRBV20-1 and TRBJ1-4; D remains ambiguous. CDR1 is DFQATT, CDR2 SNEGSKA, per germline (reference sequence). Trimming shortened V by 0 bases and J by 5 bases, and 13 bases separated the two germline ends. The CDR3 is 15 amino acids.

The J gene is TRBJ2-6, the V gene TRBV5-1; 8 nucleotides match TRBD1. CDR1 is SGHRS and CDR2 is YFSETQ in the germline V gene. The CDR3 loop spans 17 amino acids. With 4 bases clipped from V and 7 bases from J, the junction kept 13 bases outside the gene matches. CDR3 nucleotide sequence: TGCGCCAGCAGCCCCGGAGATGCACAGGGGGTAGCCAACGTCCTGACTTTC. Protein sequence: CASSPGDAQGVANVLTF.

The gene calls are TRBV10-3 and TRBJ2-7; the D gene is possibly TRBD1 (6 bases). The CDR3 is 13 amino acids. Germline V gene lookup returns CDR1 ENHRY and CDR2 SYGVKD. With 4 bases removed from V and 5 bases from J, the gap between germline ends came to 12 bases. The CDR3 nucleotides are TGTGCCATCAGTGGGACAGATCTCAACGAGCAGTACTTC. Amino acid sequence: CAISGTDLNEQYF.

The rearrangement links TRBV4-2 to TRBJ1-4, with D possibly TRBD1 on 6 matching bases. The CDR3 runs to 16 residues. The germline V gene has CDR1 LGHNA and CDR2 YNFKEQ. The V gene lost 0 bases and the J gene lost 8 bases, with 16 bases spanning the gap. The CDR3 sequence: CASSQEIGGSVEKLFF. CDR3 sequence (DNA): TGTGCCAGCAGCCAAGAAATCGGGGGCTCGGTGGAAAAACTGTTTTTT.

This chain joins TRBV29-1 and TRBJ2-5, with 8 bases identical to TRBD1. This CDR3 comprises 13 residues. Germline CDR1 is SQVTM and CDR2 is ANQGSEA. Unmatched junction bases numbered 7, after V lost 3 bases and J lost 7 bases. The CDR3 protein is CSVEPSQGGTQYF. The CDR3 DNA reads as TGCAGCGTTGAGCCTTCACAGGGGGGGACCCAGTACTTC.

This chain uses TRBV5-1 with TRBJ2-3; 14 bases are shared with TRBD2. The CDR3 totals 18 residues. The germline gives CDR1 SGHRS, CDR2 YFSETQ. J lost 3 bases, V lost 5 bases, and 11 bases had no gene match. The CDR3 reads CASRRGLAGGQRTDTQYF. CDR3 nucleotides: TGCGCCAGCAGACGCGGACTAGCGGGGGGCCAGAGAACAGATACGCAGTATTTT.

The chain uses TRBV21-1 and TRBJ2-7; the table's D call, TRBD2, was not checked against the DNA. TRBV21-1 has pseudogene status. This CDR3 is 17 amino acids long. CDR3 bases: TGTGCCAGCAGCAAAGTTAGCAGGGGAGGGGGATCCTACGAGCAGTACTTC. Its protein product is CASSKVSRGGGSYEQYF.

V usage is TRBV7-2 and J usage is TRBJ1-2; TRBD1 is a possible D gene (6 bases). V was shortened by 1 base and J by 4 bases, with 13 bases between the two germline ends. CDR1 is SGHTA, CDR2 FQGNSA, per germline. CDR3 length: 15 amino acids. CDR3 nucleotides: TGTGCCAGCAGCTTAGTGGCAGGGGCCTTCTATGGCTACACCTTC. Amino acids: CASSLVAGAFYGYTF.

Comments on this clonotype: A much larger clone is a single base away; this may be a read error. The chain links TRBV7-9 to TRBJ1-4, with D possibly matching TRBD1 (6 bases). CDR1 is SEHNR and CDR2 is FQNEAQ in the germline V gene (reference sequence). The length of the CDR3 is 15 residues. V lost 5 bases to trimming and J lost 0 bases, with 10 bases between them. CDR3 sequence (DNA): TGTGCCAGCAGCCCCGAGGGGGCAACTAATGAAAAACTGTTTTTT. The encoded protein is CASSPEGATNEKLFF.

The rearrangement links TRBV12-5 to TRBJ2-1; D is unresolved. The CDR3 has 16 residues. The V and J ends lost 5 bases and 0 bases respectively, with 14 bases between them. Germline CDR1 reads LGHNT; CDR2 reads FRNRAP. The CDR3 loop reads CASGPIPTSSYNEQFF. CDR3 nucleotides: TGTGCTAGTGGTCCTATACCAACGAGCTCCTACAATGAGCAGTTCTTC.

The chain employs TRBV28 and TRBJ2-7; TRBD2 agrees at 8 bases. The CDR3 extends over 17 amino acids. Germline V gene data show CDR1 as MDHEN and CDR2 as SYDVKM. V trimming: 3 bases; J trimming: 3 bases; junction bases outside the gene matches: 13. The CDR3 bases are TGTGCCAGCAGTTTGGCGGCGGGGGGCACTCCATTCTACGAGCAGTACTTC. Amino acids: CASSLAAGGTPFYEQYF. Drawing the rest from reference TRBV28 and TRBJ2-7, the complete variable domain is DVKVTQSSRYLVKRTGEKVFLECVQDMDHENMFWYRQDPGLGLRLIYFSYDVKMKEKGDIPEGYSVSREKKERFSLILESASTNQTSMYLCASSLAAGGTPFYEQYFGPGTRLTVT.

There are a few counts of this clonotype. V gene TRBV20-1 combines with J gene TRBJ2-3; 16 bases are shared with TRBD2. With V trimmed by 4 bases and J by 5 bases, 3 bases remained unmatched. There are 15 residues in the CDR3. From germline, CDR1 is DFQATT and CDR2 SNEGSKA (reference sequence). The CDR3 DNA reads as TGCAGTGCTAAAGGGACTAGCGGGGGGGGAGATACGCAGTATTTT. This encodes CSAKGTSGGGDTQYF.

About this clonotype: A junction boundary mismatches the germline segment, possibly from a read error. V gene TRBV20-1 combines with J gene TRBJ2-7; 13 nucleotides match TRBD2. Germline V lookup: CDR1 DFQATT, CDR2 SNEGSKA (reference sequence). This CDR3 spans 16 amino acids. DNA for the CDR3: TGCTGTGCAACGGGACTAGCGGGGAGGGCCCCTAGGGAGCAGTACTTC. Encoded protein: CCATGLAGRAPREQYF.

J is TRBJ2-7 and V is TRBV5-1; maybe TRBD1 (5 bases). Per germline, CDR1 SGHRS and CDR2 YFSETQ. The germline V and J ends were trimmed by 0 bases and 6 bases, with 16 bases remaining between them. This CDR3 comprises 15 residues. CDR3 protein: CASSLEGALGSEQYF. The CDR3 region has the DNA TGCGCCAGCAGCTTGGAAGGGGCGCTAGGGTCCGAGCAGTACTTC. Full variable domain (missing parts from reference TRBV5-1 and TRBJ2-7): KAGVTQTPRYLIKTRGQQVTLSCSPISGHRSVSWYQQTPGQGLQFLFEYFSETQRNKGNFPGRFSGRQFSNSRSEMNVSTLELGDSALYLCASSLEGALGSEQYFGPGTRLTVT.

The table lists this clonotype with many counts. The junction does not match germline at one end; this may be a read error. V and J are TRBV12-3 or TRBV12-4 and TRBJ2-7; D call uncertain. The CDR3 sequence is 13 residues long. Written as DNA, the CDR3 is TGTGCCAGCAGCTTAGTCCTCTCCTACGAGCAGTACTTC. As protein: CASSLVLSYEQYF.

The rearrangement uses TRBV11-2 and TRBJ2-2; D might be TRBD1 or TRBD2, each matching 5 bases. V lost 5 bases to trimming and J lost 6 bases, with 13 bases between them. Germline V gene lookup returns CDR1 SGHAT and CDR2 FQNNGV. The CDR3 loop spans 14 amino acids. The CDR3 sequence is CASSHGTASGELFF. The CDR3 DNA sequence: TGTGCCAGCAGCCACGGGACGGCCTCCGGGGAGCTGTTTTTT.

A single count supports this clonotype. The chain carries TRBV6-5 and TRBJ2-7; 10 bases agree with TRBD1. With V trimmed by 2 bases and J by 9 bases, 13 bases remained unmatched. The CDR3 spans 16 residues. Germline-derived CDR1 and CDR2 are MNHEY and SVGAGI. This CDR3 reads CASSYTPRTGGTRQYF. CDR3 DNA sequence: TGTGCCAGCAGTTACACGCCCCGGACAGGGGGGACTAGGCAGTACTTC.